The T cell receptor (beta chain) under discussion was sequenced for a study of radiation and T cells in renal cell carcinoma. Documented time point: baseline pretreatment blood. Treatment reported: 15 Gy SBRT to primary tumor, nephrectomy 4 weeks later. The repertoire was sequenced with immunoSEQ multiplex PCR; TCRdb's copy has only in-frame clones and lacks some. There are roughly 120,000 clones in the sample; 82% occur only once, and around 3% lies in the top ten. The germline gives CDR1 MNHEY, CDR2 SVGAGI. The V and J ends lost 0 bases and 0 bases respectively, with 8 bases between them. The CDR3 sequence is 15 residues long.

The origin of this receptor is a woman aged 60-75 years with renal cell carcinoma. The chain links TRBV6-5 to TRBJ1-2, with D possibly matching TRBD1 (5 bases). Specimen: blood, collected from a patient whose treatment included radiotherapy and nephrectomy. CDR3 nucleotides: TGTGCCAGCAGTTACTCAGGACACACTAACTATGGCTACACCTTC. Translated, it gives CASSYSGHTNYGYTF.